A selection of T cell receptor beta chains follows, all from one sample in a study of response to subunit inactivated influenza vaccine. TCRdb ran MiXCR on the RT-PCR reads and lists one entry per CDR3 protein. The sample yields 860,000 or so distinct CDR3 sequences, about 20% seen once. Source: PBMCs from blood, taken less than 6 days after vaccination. These receptors all stem from a man in his forties or fifties who received an inactivated influenza vaccine. The CDR3 runs from the conserved cysteine through the conserved F or W. Only some rows state a clone size, as once, few, many or a class for expanded clones.

size,V,J,CDR3
few,TRBV11-2,TRBJ2-1,CASSKLAGSHNEQFF
NA,TRBV5-5,TRBJ2-2,CASGPRLNGITGELFF
NA,TRBV12-3/TRBV12-4,TRBJ2-1,CASSPGLAGADNEQFF
few,TRBV7-2,TRBJ2-5,CASSPSFSGAGETQYF
NA,TRBV18,TRBJ2-7,CASSPRNGLYEQYF
NA,TRBV19,TRBJ2-1,CASSIAVDSYNEQFF
once,TRBV5-1,TRBJ2-2,CASKWESTGELFF
few,TRBV6-6,TRBJ1-2,CAHNRGPGTGYTF
NA,TRBV29-1,TRBJ2-1,CSVKGGLAGVNEQFF
NA,TRBV14,TRBJ2-3,CASSQDRNPPTDTQYF
many,TRBV6-1,TRBJ2-7,CASTTTSGRGEQYF
few,TRBV27,TRBJ2-1,CASRGRSSYNEQFF
NA,TRBV11-1,TRBJ2-1,CASSSGYRVRGHSEQFF
few,TRBV29-1,TRBJ2-1,CSVAQGATYNEQFF
NA,TRBV7-9,TRBJ2-7,CASSSGTGRKGTYEQYF
NA,TRBV7-8,TRBJ2-7,CASSLVAGGREQYF
NA,TRBV27,TRBJ2-4,CASSLVGLAKNIQYF
few,TRBV9,TRBJ2-2,CASSVLRFGRGENTGELFF
many,TRBV20-1,TRBJ2-1,CSANLYNEQFF
NA,TRBV20-1,TRBJ2-5,CSARPPPGREGQETQYF
NA,TRBV10-3,TRBJ2-7,CAISVYRYEQYF
NA,TRBV29-1,TRBJ2-3,CSVVPSRPPDTQYF
NA,TRBV12-3/TRBV12-4,TRBJ1-1,CASREGGEAFF
NA,TRBV7-8,TRBJ1-3,CASSSGVGFEPGNTIYF
few,TRBV7-8,TRBJ2-1,CASSPHQSSYNEQFF
few,TRBV12-3/TRBV12-4,TRBJ2-3,CASSLTSGGRDTQYF
NA,TRBV9,TRBJ2-1,CASSVGGLAPSSYNEQFF
NA,TRBV12-3/TRBV12-4,TRBJ2-7,CASSLQRVSSYEQYF
many,TRBV15,TRBJ1-2,CATSNPTGAGYTF
few,TRBV3-1,TRBJ2-1,CASSPNRGVGNEQFF
few,TRBV29-1,TRBJ2-1,CSVGSGTIANEQFF
NA,TRBV27,TRBJ2-1,CASSSRDMGNEQFF
few,TRBV12-3/TRBV12-4,TRBJ2-2,CASSLARRLTRAGELFF
NA,TRBV7-2,TRBJ2-6,CASSSRTVDSGANVLTF
NA,TRBV5-6,TRBJ2-1,CASSYRFGQSYNEQFF
NA,TRBV11-3,TRBJ2-1,CASSPTVGARGYNEQFF
NA,TRBV7-8,TRBJ2-5,CASSLAELGLAGAQETQYF
NA,TRBV3-1,TRBJ2-7,CASSRGQGALPFYFYEQYF
few,TRBV7-8,TRBJ1-2,CASTGPGQNYGYTF
few,TRBV20-1,TRBJ2-2,CSASSGGKNTGELFF
NA,TRBV29-1,TRBJ2-7,CSVRGGPSYEQYF
NA,TRBV20-1,TRBJ2-7,CSALARAPRGHYEQYF
NA,TRBV19,TRBJ2-7,CASSPRNLYEQYF